Below are 10 T cell receptor beta chains sequenced from a single sample in a study of blood T cell repertoires in COVID-19. TCRdb's copy holds only in-frame clones and misses some; the assay was immunoSEQ multiplex PCR. The table shows some 83,000 clones, with about four fifths occurring only once. The specimen was peripheral blood. These receptors were taken from a man aged 50 to 59 with acute or convalescent COVID-19.

The chain joins TRBV7-9 to TRBJ2-3, with a tentative D call TRBD2 (6 bases). Germline V CDR1 and CDR2: SEHNR, FQNEAQ (reference sequence). The CDR3 runs to 15 residues. Deletions cut 4 bases from V and 0 bases from J, with 11 bases between. As DNA, the CDR3 is TGTGCCAGCAGCTCGGGTGGAGGGAGCACAGATACGCAGTATTTT. Protein sequence: CASSSGGGSTDTQYF.

The chain employs TRBV9 and TRBJ1-1, with D possibly being TRBD1 (5 bases). CDR1 and CDR2 (germline): SGDLS, YYNGEE. The CDR3 extends over 14 amino acids. With 1 base removed from V and 1 base from J, the gap between germline ends came to 8 bases. The CDR3 sequence is CASSVLQGNTEAFF. The CDR3 DNA is TGTGCCAGCAGCGTATTGCAGGGGAACACTGAAGCTTTCTTT.

The chain links TRBV19 to TRBJ2-4; D gene uncertain. Germline-derived CDR1 and CDR2 are LNHDA and SQIVND (reference sequence). This CDR3 region has 15 residues. V was trimmed by 1 base and J by 2 bases, leaving 9 bases between them. The CDR3 sequence is CASSIGGSTKNIQYF. The CDR3, as DNA: TGTGCCAGTAGTATAGGCGGTTCAACCAAAAACATTCAGTACTTC.

The chain combines TRBV6-2 or TRBV6-3 with TRBJ2-7; TRBD2 matches at 11 bases. Germline V gene sequence: CDR1 MNHEY, CDR2 SVGEGT. Germline trimming cut 2 bases from V and 0 bases from J; bases unmatched to any gene: 6. This CDR3 region has 17 residues. CDR3: CASSYPASGGISYEQYF. In nucleotides, the CDR3 is TGTGCCAGCAGTTACCCGGCTAGCGGGGGGATCTCCTACGAGCAGTACTTC.

The chain couples TRBV7-9 to TRBJ2-6; maybe TRBD2 (6 bases). V shed 0 bases and J shed 4 bases, with 13 bases lying between them. Germline V CDR1 and CDR2: SEHNR, FQNEAQ (reference sequence). This CDR3 has 17 amino acids. The CDR3 bases are TGTGCCAGCAGCTTAGCCGGGGGACCCCCCGGGGCCAACGTCCTGACTTTC. Protein product: CASSLAGGPPGANVLTF.

The V gene is TRBV7-8, the J gene TRBJ2-7; 8 bases are a match to TRBD1. This CDR3 has 15 residues. J gave up 1 base and V 3 bases, and 5 bases lay outside the gene matches. In germline, CDR1 is SGHVS, CDR2 FQNEAQ. Here the CDR3 DNA reads TGTGCCAGCAGCTTCGGACAGGGCCCATCCTACGAGCAGTACTTC. It is translated as CASSFGQGPSYEQYF.

The chain uses TRBV7-9 and TRBJ2-1; 10 bases align to TRBD1. The CDR3 runs to 16 residues. The V gene end was trimmed by 8 bases and the J gene end by 5 bases; junction bases not matched to a gene: 12. The germline V gene encodes CDR1 SEHNR and CDR2 FQNEAQ (reference sequence). The CDR3 is CASRCADRGQDNEQFF. CDR3 bases: TGTGCCAGCCGCTGTGCTGACAGGGGGCAAGACAATGAGCAGTTCTTC.

The V gene is TRBV6-2 or TRBV6-3, the J gene TRBJ1-6, with 7 bases that match TRBD1. The CDR3 runs to 21 residues. The germline gives CDR1 MNHEY, CDR2 SVGEGT. The trim removed 0 bases at V and 0 bases at J, leaving 14 bases unmatched. The CDR3 sequence is CASSYSRIRGQASSYNSPLHF. CDR3 coding DNA: TGTGCCAGCAGTTACTCGAGGATTCGAGGACAGGCCAGCTCCTATAATTCACCCCTCCACTTT.

The chain's CDR3 is CASSNGQGGTQHF. CDR3 sequence (DNA): TGCGCCAGCAGCAATGGACAGGGAGGGACCCAGCATTTT. V gene TRBV5-1 combines with J gene TRBJ1-5; 8 bases map to TRBD1. V trimming: 4 bases; J trimming: 11 bases; junction bases outside the gene matches: 8. CDR1 is SGHRS, CDR2 YFSETQ, per germline. The CDR3 sequence is 13 residues long.

V usage is TRBV9 and J usage is TRBJ2-7; D may be TRBD1 (6 bases). Germline V gene sequence: CDR1 SGDLS, CDR2 YYNGEE. Trimming shortened V by 3 bases and J by 3 bases, and 16 bases separated the two germline ends. The CDR3 runs 15 residues. CDR3 in DNA: TGTGCCAGCAGCGAATCCTCGGGACATAGCTACGAGCAGTACTTC. Residues: CASSESSGHSYEQYF.